This T cell receptor beta chain originates from a study of blood T cell repertoires in COVID-19. CDR1 SGHAT and CDR2 FQNNGV come from the germline V gene. This CDR3 comprises 11 residues. The V and J ends lost 5 bases and 15 bases respectively, with 14 bases between them. TCRdb's table, derived via immunoSEQ multiplex PCR, lists solely in-frame clones and lacks some. The table shows more than 100,000 clones, with about 86% occurring only once. Specimen: peripheral blood. The V gene is TRBV11-2, the J gene TRBJ2-1; D is unclear. The source of this sequence is a woman aged 50 to 65 with active or convalescent COVID-19. The CDR3 nucleotides are TGTGCCAGCAGCCTTTGGCGACATGCGTTCTTC. This codes for CASSLWRHAFF. The full variable domain, its missing parts supplied by reference TRBV11-2 and TRBJ2-1, is EAGVAQSPRYKIIEKRQSVAFWCNPISGHATLYWYQQILGQGPKLLIQFQNNGVVDDSQLPKDRFSAERLKGVDSTLKIQPAKLEDSAVYLCASSLWRHAFFGPGTRLTVL.